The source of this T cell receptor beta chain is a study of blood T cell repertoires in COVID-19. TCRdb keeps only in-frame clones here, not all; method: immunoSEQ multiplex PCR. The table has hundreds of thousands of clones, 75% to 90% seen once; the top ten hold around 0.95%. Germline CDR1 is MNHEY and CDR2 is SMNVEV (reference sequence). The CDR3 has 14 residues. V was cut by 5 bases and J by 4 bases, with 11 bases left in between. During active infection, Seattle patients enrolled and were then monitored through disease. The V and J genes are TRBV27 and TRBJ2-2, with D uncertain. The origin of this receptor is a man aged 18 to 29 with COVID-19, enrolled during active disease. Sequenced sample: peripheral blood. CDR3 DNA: TGTGCCAGCAGTCCGTCCCACTCCACCGGGGAGCTGTTTTTT. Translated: CASSPSHSTGELFF.